The present TCR beta chain was sequenced within a study of blood T cell repertoires in COVID-19. Study summary: The analysed material was cDNA or gDNA that came from T cells, B-cell-depleted T cells, or PBMCs.

CDR1 and CDR2 (germline): SSHAT, FNYEAQ (reference sequence). This CDR3 spans 15 amino acids. J was trimmed by 6 bases and V by 6 bases; bases with no gene match: 12. Original analysis: Estimated nucleated cell counts came from reference gene primer amplification. Repertoires were generated with immunoSEQ multiplex PCR, while TCRdb's copy carries only in-frame clones and drops some. V, J and clone size reflect that table, while D and trimming were determined from the DNA. The table has some 300,000 clones, more than 70% seen once; the top ten hold more than 6.5%. The source is a woman aged 30 to 39 who had recovered from COVID-19. What was sequenced was peripheral blood. This rearrangement joins TRBV7-7 to TRBJ2-3; 7 bases fit TRBD2. The CDR3 nucleotides read TGTGCCAGCAGTTCTAGCGGAAGGGACGTCGATACGCAGTATTTT. Its protein product is CASSSSGRDVDTQYF.